This T cell receptor beta chain was observed in a study of T cell responses to AZD1222 COVID-19 vaccine (dated by TCRdb to the early 2020s). As for the study more broadly: AZD1222 recipients with second doses at about 4 weeks or about 12 weeks were pooled, because spike-specific TCR depth and breadth did not differ between schedules. A total of more than 230 trial participants underwent TCR sequencing, of whom 207 received two doses of AZD1222 and some 25 received two doses of the MenACWY control vaccine. Trial participants were enrolled into age subgroups of 18-55, 56-69 and 70-plus years, which contained approximately 150, 28 and 58 TCR-sequenced participants, respectively.

As to this clone: It has no known antigen specificity. Base qualities were left out, and no much larger clone turns up one base away.

The CDR3 regions of human TCRbeta chains were subjected to immunosequencing. Under the source paper's analysis protocol: Repertoire TCRs were matched against a reference library of SARS-CoV-2-specific TCRs generated with the MIRA antigen-specificity platform. Breadth was defined as the fraction of unique TCRs that were SARS-CoV-2-associated. Depth was defined as the fraction of total T cells that were SARS-CoV-2-associated. Using the MIRA data, each spike-specific TCR was mapped to the spike region that the TCR reacts to and placed in a CD4 or CD8 class. Log10-transformed breadth and depth values were compared by one-way ANOVA with Sidak's multiple comparisons tests. The immuneACCESS repertoire file appears here via TCRdb, limited to in-frame rearrangements. These files lack a portion of the clones; in checked studies, under half of the deficit traces to unresolved V genes, and the cause of the others is not known. V and J calls and clone size are those listed in that table; D and trimming were worked out from the DNA. The sample yields around 140,000 clones; about 93% were counted once. Over 7.5% of the sample lies in the top ten.

Broader findings and caveats from the paper: After two AZD1222 doses, spike-specific TCR breadth and depth were significantly higher than at day 0 and than in MenACWY recipients. In the small 56-69-year group, the increase in depth fell short of significance, most likely because of low power. Vaccine-associated CD4 TCRs spanned the whole spike protein, with dominant responses in regions 160-218 and 743-854. Because no samples from the day 14 peak response were available, repertoires could be characterized only after the peak T cell response. Reportedly, almost half of the unique spike-specific TCRs recognized epitopes lying outside the regions that are mutated in the B.1.351 and B.1.1.7 variants. Participants were mostly white British and included more females than males, and it was suggested by the authors that clonal diversity may have been underestimated. Conclusions about previously exposed vaccinees are limited, since just six or seven AZD1222 recipients were seropositive for SARS-CoV-2 at baseline.

The time point label, as the study defines it: baseline before first vaccination. Samples from vaccinated people were obtained from the UK trials COV001 and COV002, which included a single-blind randomized controlled phase 2/3 trial of AZD1222 (ChAdOx1 nCoV-19) in healthy adults. For TCRbeta chain sequencing, PBMC samples from trial participants were taken at day 0 and at day 28 after the second dose. CDR1 and CDR2 were assigned from the germline V gene (reference sequence) as MNHEY and SMNVEV. The CDR3 starts with the cysteine, ends with the phenylalanine, and has 13 residues. Left in the record is the CDR3 DNA by itself, 39 bases read in frame from the first base. V loses 6 bases of germline sequence and J loses 6 bases, and the interval between the two ends is 14 bases.

The sequences come from peripheral blood, collected on day 0 of AZD1222 vaccination. This TCR came from an adult in good health. The V and J segments used are TRBV27 and TRBJ1-1; the best D guess is TRBD1, with 5 bases matching. The nucleotide sequence reads as follows: TGTGCCAGCAGCCCGGGGCCCGGGGCTGAAGCTTTCTTT. It translates as CASSPGPGAEAFF.